This TCR beta chain is from a study of blood T cell repertoires in COVID-19. Study in general: Material from acute and convalescent COVID-19 was sourced from the United States, Italy and Spain.

There are 13 residues in the CDR3. Germline CDR1 reads SGHKS; CDR2 reads YYEKEE (reference sequence). Between the trimmed V and J ends, which lost 4 bases and 5 bases, there was a span of 10 bases. In its sample, this clone was seen once. Clones were sequenced by immunoSEQ multiplex PCR, and TCRdb holds only the in-frame ones, with some missing. The table includes 300,000 to 400,000 clones, approximately 90% detected once. The chain links TRBV5-5 to TRBJ1-3; maybe TRBD1 (6 bases). The source of this sequence is a woman aged 18-30 years who had recovered from COVID-19. The sample comprised peripheral blood. CDR3 in DNA: TGTGCCAGCAGCGTCCGGGACAGAAACACCATATATTTT. Translating gives CASSVRDRNTIYF.